Following are 28 T cell receptor beta chains from one sample sequenced in a study of memory CD4+ T cells and cytomegalovirus serostatus. Libraries were prepared by immunoSEQ multiplex PCR; TCRdb keeps only in-frame clonotypes and omits some of them. The sample contains 35,000 to 45,000 clones, 60% to 85% of which appear only once. The sort gate was single viable CD3+CD4+CD8-CD45RO+ cells for memory CD4+ T cells. Sequenced material: memory CD4+ T cells from blood. All receptors come from an adult in good health and CMV-seronegative.

Here the CDR3 reads CSVAYEGGKNIQYF. The CDR3 DNA reads TGCAGCGTTGCTTATGAGGGCGGCAAAAACATTCAGTACTTC. The chain has TRBV29-1 and TRBJ2-4; D possibly corresponds to TRBD2 (5 bases). Germline assignment: CDR1 SQVTM and CDR2 ANQGSEA. The length of the CDR3 is 14 residues. With 4 bases removed from V and 3 bases from J, the gap between germline ends came to 13 bases.

This clone turned up a few times. The chain combines TRBV19 with TRBJ1-2; 9 positions agree with TRBD1. The length of the CDR3 is 14 residues. The ends lost 4 bases at V and 2 bases at J; junction bases unmatched: 2. The V gene's germline CDR1 is LNHDA and CDR2 SQIVND (reference sequence). This chain's CDR3 is CASSTGTGNYGYTF. The CDR3 nucleotides are TGTGCCAGTAGTACCGGGACAGGGAACTATGGCTACACCTTC.

This clone was observed once. The V and J genes are TRBV9 and TRBJ1-3; 10 positions match TRBD1. The V segment lost 2 bases and the J segment 4 bases; nucleotides outside the gene matches: 3. This CDR3 is 15 amino acids long. Germline-derived CDR1 and CDR2 are SGDLS and YYNGEE. CDR3: CASSVRTGGGNTIYF. The DNA of the CDR3 is TGTGCCAGCAGCGTCAGGACAGGGGGAGGAAACACCATATATTTT. Drawing the rest from reference TRBV9 and TRBJ1-3, the complete variable domain is DSGVTQTPKHLITATGQRVTLRCSPRSGDLSVYWYQQSLDQGLQFLIQYYNGEERAKGNILERFSAQQFPDLHSELNLSSLELGDSALYFCASSVRTGGGNTIYFGEGSWLTVV.

This chain joins TRBV6-5 and TRBJ2-1, with D unresolved. This CDR3 region has 11 residues. Trimming removed 2 bases from V and 6 bases from J, with 2 bases in between. Germline V gives CDR1 MNHEY, CDR2 SVGAGI. The CDR3 DNA reads as TGTGCCAGCAGTTACATCAATGAGCAGTTCTTC. It translates to CASSYINEQFF.

V gene TRBV7-8 combines with J gene TRBJ2-1, with 7 bases lining up with TRBD1. This CDR3 is 13 amino acids long. Trimming at V came to 4 bases and at J to 7 bases, leaving 4 bases not matched to a gene. Germline CDR1 reads SGHVS; CDR2 reads FQNEAQ. The CDR3: CASSYRGQNEQFF. The CDR3 region has the DNA TGTGCCAGCAGCTACAGGGGACAAAATGAGCAGTTCTTC.

The chain carries TRBV5-1 and TRBJ1-2; the D is unclear. Germline V gene data show CDR1 as SGHRS and CDR2 as YFSETQ. Trimming took 1 base from V and 0 from J, leaving 4 bases between them. This CDR3 comprises 13 residues. Here the CDR3 reads CASSLTANYGYTF. The CDR3 DNA follows: TGCGCCAGCAGCTTGACAGCTAACTATGGCTACACCTTC. The full variable domain, rest sourced from reference TRBV5-1 and TRBJ1-2, is KAGVTQTPRYLIKTRGQQVTLSCSPISGHRSVSWYQQTPGQGLQFLFEYFSETQRNKGNFPGRFSGRQFSNSRSEMNVSTLELGDSALYLCASSLTANYGYTFGSGTRLTVV.

The count of this clone is one. This sequence joins TRBV5-1 and TRBJ2-6; D gene uncertain. Germline V gene data show CDR1 as SGHRS and CDR2 as YFSETQ. The V gene lost 3 bases and the J gene lost 2 bases, with 9 bases spanning the gap. There are 15 residues in the CDR3. Here the CDR3 DNA reads TGCGCCAGCAGCTGGAAGGGAACTGGGGCCAACGTCCTGACTTTC. Amino acids: CASSWKGTGANVLTF.

The V call is TRBV13, the J call TRBJ1-3; D remains unclear. V lost 2 bases, J lost 1 base, and 3 bases lay in between. Germline CDR1 and CDR2: PRHDT and FYEKMQ (reference sequence). The CDR3 extends over 13 amino acids. This CDR3 reads CASSLISGNTIYF. Written as DNA, the CDR3 is TGTGCCAGCAGCTTAATATCTGGAAACACCATATATTTT.

The V call is TRBV7-9, the J call TRBJ2-5, with unresolved D. The CDR3 loop spans 12 amino acids. Germline assignment: CDR1 SEHNR and CDR2 FQNEAQ (reference sequence). Trimming removed 5 bases at V and 4 bases at J, with 8 bases between. Written as DNA, the CDR3 is TGTGCCAGCAGCCGGAAACTAGAGACCCAGTACTTC. Translating it yields CASSRKLETQYF.

V usage is TRBV5-6 and J usage is TRBJ2-5, with D uncertain. Matching the DNA end better, TRBJ2-7 makes the J call doubtful. This CDR3 has 13 amino acids. Per germline, CDR1 SGHDT and CDR2 YYEEEE. CDR3 protein: CASSLVQNYEQYF. In nucleotides, the CDR3 is TGTGCCAGCAGCTTGGTGCAGAACTACGAGCAGTACTTC.

The rearrangement joins TRBV10-2 to TRBJ2-3; 12 nucleotides align to TRBD2. The CDR3 spans 15 residues. V was pared by 5 bases and J by 3 bases, with 3 bases of the junction left unmatched. CDR1 and CDR2 (germline): WSHSY, SAAADI. The CDR3 coding sequence is TGCGCCAGCAGTAGGACTAGCGGGGTGACAGATACGCAGTATTTT. Its translation is CASSRTSGVTDTQYF.

The rearrangement links TRBV7-8 to TRBJ1-1, with D unclear. Trimming shortened V by 5 bases and J by 12 bases, and 16 bases separated the two germline ends. Germline CDR1 is SGHVS and CDR2 is FQNEAQ. The CDR3 spans 12 residues. The CDR3 DNA follows: TGTGCCAGCAGCCCATCCGGGCGGAGCCCTTTCTTT. As protein: CASSPSGRSPFF. Filled out from reference TRBV7-8 and TRBJ1-1, the complete variable domain reads GAGVSQSPRYKVAKRGQDVALRCDPISGHVSLFWYQQALGQGPEFLTYFQNEAQLDKSGLPSDRFFAERPEGSVSTLKIQRTQQEDSAVYLCASSPSGRSPFFGQGTRLTVV.

The chain carries TRBV9 and TRBJ1-1; no clear D. V lost 0 bases, J lost 1 base, and 4 bases lay in between. Germline CDR1 reads SGDLS; CDR2 reads YYNGEE. The CDR3 sequence is 13 residues long. CDR3 protein: CASSVARNTEAFF. CDR3 DNA: TGTGCCAGCAGCGTAGCAAGGAACACTGAAGCTTTCTTT.

This clone has just a few counts. The chain employs TRBV7-2 and TRBJ2-5; the match to TRBD2 covers 8 bases. Losses at the gene ends were 4 bases for V and 10 bases for J; bases not matched to a gene: 11. CDR1 is SGHTA and CDR2 is FQGNSA in the germline V gene. This CDR3 is built from 14 residues. The CDR3, as DNA: TGTGCCAGCAGCTCGGGACTAGGGCTGGAGGGCCAGTACTTC. It specifies CASSSGLGLEGQYF.

V gene TRBV15 combines with J gene TRBJ2-1; TRBD2 aligns across 10 bases. The ends lost 0 bases at V and 2 bases at J; junction bases unmatched: 4. Germline CDR1 is LNHNV and CDR2 is YYDKDF (reference sequence). This CDR3 has 17 amino acids. For the CDR3, the DNA is TGTGCCACCAGCAGAGATTATGGGACTAGCGCCTACAATGAGCAGTTCTTC. Protein: CATSRDYGTSAYNEQFF.

The chain uses TRBV7-9 and TRBJ1-1; 7 nucleotides match TRBD1. This CDR3 region has 12 residues. J lost 13 bases, V lost 1 base, and 6 bases had no gene match. CDR1 is SEHNR and CDR2 is FQNEAQ in the germline V gene (reference sequence). CDR3 nucleotides: TGTGCCAGCAGCTTAGAGGGCCAGGGGGGTTTCTTT. It translates to CASSLEGQGGFF. Variable domain in full (rest from reference TRBV7-9 and TRBJ1-1): DTGVSQNPRHKITKRGQNVTFRCDPISEHNRLYWYRQTLGQGPEFLTYFQNEAQLEKSRLLSDRFSAERPKGSFSTLEIQRTEQGDSAMYLCASSLEGQGGFFGQGTRLTVV.

This chain links TRBV7-9 with TRBJ1-3; 7 bases map to TRBD1. The germline V gene has CDR1 SEHNR and CDR2 FQNEAQ (reference sequence). This CDR3 has 14 amino acids. J gave up 4 bases and V 5 bases, and 5 bases lay outside the gene matches. CDR3 sequence (DNA): TGTGCCAGCAGCCCGGGACAGCGAGGAAACACCATATATTTT. The encoded protein is CASSPGQRGNTIYF.

In its sample, this clone was seen once. This chain connects TRBV5-4 to TRBJ1-2; TRBD1 matches at 9 bases. V shed 4 bases, J shed 8 bases, and the junction held 9 bases outside the gene matches. The germline gives CDR1 SGHNT, CDR2 YYREEE (reference sequence). There are 14 residues in the CDR3. The CDR3 protein is CASSQRTGGAGYTF. CDR3 bases: TGTGCCAGCAGCCAACGAACAGGGGGCGCGGGCTACACCTTC.

This chain links TRBV6-6 with TRBJ2-3; D is undetermined. Germline CDR1 is MNHNY and CDR2 is SVGAGI (reference sequence). This CDR3 is 15 amino acids long. V was pared by 0 bases and J by 3 bases, with 10 bases between. The DNA of the CDR3 is TGTGCCAGCAGTTACTCCGCGGTAGGAACAGATACGCAGTATTTT. Encoded protein: CASSYSAVGTDTQYF.

The chain couples TRBV1 to TRBJ2-3; the table calls TRBD2, which could not be checked here. TRBV1 has pseudogene status. This CDR3 is built from 17 residues. CDR3: CTSSPIERGASTDTQYF. Here the CDR3 DNA reads TGCACCAGCAGCCCCATCGAGCGGGGGGCCTCCACAGATACGCAGTATTTT.

The sample holds one count of this clone. The chain carries TRBV9 and TRBJ1-2; D might be TRBD1 (5 bases). The CDR3 spans 14 residues. Deletions cut 4 bases from V and 0 bases from J, with 10 bases between. Germline V gene data show CDR1 as SGDLS and CDR2 as YYNGEE. CDR3 sequence reads: CASSPQGSNYGYTF. The DNA of the CDR3 is TGTGCCAGCAGCCCCCAGGGATCTAACTATGGCTACACCTTC.

The V gene is TRBV30, the J gene TRBJ1-1; no definite D call. Trimming stripped 1 base from V and 10 bases from J, with 16 bases between. The germline CDR1 and CDR2 sequences are GTSNPN and SVGIG (reference sequence). There are 13 residues in the CDR3. The CDR3 nucleotides are TGTGCCTGGAGTGAGGTTAGAGGGCAAGGAGCTTTCTTT. Its protein product is CAWSEVRGQGAFF.

The rearrangement links TRBV2 to TRBJ1-5; D may be TRBD1 (5 bases). In germline, CDR1 is SNHLY, CDR2 FYNNEI. This CDR3 is 16 amino acids long. V shed 2 bases and J shed 0 bases, with 11 bases lying between them. Here the CDR3 DNA reads TGTGCCAGCAGTGAACAGGGAGGACTTAGCAATCAGCCCCAGCATTTT. This encodes CASSEQGGLSNQPQHF.

The chain joins TRBV6-5 to TRBJ2-2; a possible D gene is TRBD1 (5 bases). With 2 bases removed from V and 8 bases from J, the gap between germline ends came to 9 bases. This CDR3 has 13 residues. Germline CDR1 MNHEY, CDR2 SVGAGI. In DNA form, the CDR3 reads TGTGCCAGCAGTTACAAGGGGTTGGGGGAGCTGTTTTTT. Translated, it gives CASSYKGLGELFF.

This clone was counted between two and nine times. The rearrangement uses TRBV10-3 and TRBJ1-3; 8 bases map to TRBD1. The CDR3 is 16 amino acids. The V gene end was trimmed by 3 bases and the J gene end by 3 bases; junction bases not matched to a gene: 7. The germline V gene has CDR1 ENHRY and CDR2 SYGVKD. The CDR3 protein is CAISDTGGKNGNTIYF. The DNA for the CDR3 is TGTGCCATCAGTGATACAGGGGGAAAGAATGGAAACACCATATATTTT.

The V and J genes are TRBV10-3 and TRBJ1-5, with D tentatively TRBD1 (5 bases). The V gene's germline CDR1 is ENHRY and CDR2 SYGVKD. CDR3 size: 13 residues. V lost 4 bases and J lost 7, with 11 bases in between. CDR3: CAISAGPLQPQHF. CDR3 nucleotide sequence: TGTGCCATCAGTGCGGGACCATTGCAGCCCCAGCATTTT.

The chain couples TRBV5-1 to TRBJ2-1; TRBD2 aligns across 7 bases. The germline V gene has CDR1 SGHRS and CDR2 YFSETQ. The length of the CDR3 is 12 residues. The junction had 7 bases not matched to a gene; V was cut back by 3 bases and J by 13 bases. CDR3 in amino acids: CASSSLGGSQFF. CDR3 in DNA: TGCGCCAGCAGCTCTCTGGGCGGGAGTCAGTTCTTC.

The chain is built from TRBV7-9 and TRBJ2-7; TRBD1 matches at 8 bases. Germline trimming cut 3 bases from V and 3 bases from J; bases unmatched to any gene: 4. The CDR3 runs 14 residues. Germline values: CDR1 SEHNR, CDR2 FQNEAQ (reference sequence). The CDR3 DNA reads TGTGCCAGCAGCTTCGGACAGGGAATCTACGAGCAGTACTTC. The encoded protein is CASSFGQGIYEQYF.